The present entry profiles one T cell receptor (beta chain) with its context. Living in roughly 23 US areas, the participants were between roughly 18 and 89 years of age. Cohort 3 recovered donors had two negative PCRs, clearance, or symptom resolution. Germline CDR1 WNHNN, CDR2 SYGVQD (reference sequence). The CDR3 totals 14 residues. V shed 3 bases and J shed 1 base, with 10 bases lying between them. The source of the sample is a study of blood T cell repertoires in COVID-19. For the study at large: PBMCs, B-cell-depleted T cells, or T cells were the source of the cDNA or gDNA that made up the material.

Generated by immunoSEQ multiplex PCR, the TCRdb table keeps only in-frame clones and is missing some. The data show some 530,000 clones, less than 90% seen once. The material sequenced was PBMCs or T cells enriched from blood (not recorded which). This receptor was taken from a woman aged 55 to 70 who had recovered from COVID-19. The V gene is TRBV10-1, the J gene TRBJ2-7; no clear D. Here the CDR3 reads CASSDSYYSYEQYF. Here the CDR3 DNA reads TGCGCCAGCAGTGACTCCTACTATTCCTACGAGCAGTACTTC.